This T cell receptor beta chain was sequenced during a study of T cells in tuberculosis. Whole-study context: In South Africa, adults with active tuberculosis were compared with IGRA-negative and latently infected IGRA-positive adolescents. General observations from the study: Smaller distances to GMM-specific TCRs suggested their expansion in active tuberculosis.

The table came from immunoSEQ multiplex PCR; TCRdb's copy has only in-frame clones and leaves some out. The data contain roughly 34,000 clones, 80% to 95% of them seen just once; the ten biggest clones take up 7.7%. About this clone itself: Its antigen is currently unknown.

Adolescents were screened for latent TB by skin test and IGRA. Germline V gene data show CDR1 as LNHNV and CDR2 as YYDKDF (reference sequence). This CDR3 comprises 14 residues. Trimming left V 1 base short and J 1 base short, with 8 bases between. This sequence originates from a donor under 30 with latent tuberculosis or without tuberculosis infection. Some clones in this sample may be carry-over from other donors' samples. This rearrangement joins TRBV15 to TRBJ2-7, with D possibly matching TRBD2 (5 bases). The sequenced sample was PBMCs. The CDR3 region has the DNA TGTGCCACCAGCAGAGTTGAGGGATCCTACGAGCAGTACTTC. It translates to CATSRVEGSYEQYF.